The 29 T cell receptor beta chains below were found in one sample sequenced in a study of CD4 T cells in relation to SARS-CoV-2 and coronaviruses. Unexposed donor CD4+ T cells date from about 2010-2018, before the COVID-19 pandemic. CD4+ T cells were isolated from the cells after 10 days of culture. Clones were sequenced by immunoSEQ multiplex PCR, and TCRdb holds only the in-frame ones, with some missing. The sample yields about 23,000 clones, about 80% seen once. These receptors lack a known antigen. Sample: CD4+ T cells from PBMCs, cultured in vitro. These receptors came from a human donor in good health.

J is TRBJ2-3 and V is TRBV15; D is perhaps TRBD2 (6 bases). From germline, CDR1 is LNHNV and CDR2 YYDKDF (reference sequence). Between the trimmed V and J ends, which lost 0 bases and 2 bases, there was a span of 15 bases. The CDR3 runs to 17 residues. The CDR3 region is CATSREGGGANTDTQYF. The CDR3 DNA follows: TGTGCCACCAGCAGAGAGGGTGGAGGGGCAAACACAGATACGCAGTATTTT.

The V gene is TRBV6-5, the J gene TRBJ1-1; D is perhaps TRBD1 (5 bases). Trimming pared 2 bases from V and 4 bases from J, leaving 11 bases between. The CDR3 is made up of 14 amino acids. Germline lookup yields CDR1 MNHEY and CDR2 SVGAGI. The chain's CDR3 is CASSYLGGGTEAFF. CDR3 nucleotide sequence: TGTGCCAGCAGTTACCTCGGCGGGGGCACTGAAGCTTTCTTT.

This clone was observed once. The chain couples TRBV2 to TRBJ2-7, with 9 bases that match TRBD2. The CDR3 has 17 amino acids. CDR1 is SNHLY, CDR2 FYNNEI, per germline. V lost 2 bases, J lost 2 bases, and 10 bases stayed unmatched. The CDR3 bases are TGTGCCAGCAGTGAATCATTAGCGGGAGCGGGAACCTACGAGCAGTACTTC. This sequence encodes CASSESLAGAGTYEQYF.

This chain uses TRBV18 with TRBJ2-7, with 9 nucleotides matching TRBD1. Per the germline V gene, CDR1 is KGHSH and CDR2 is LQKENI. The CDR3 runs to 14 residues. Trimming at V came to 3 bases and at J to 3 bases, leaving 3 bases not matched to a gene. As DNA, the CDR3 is TGTGCCAGCTCACCGGGGGGACAGGGCTACGAGCAGTACTTC. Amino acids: CASSPGGQGYEQYF.

CDR3: CASSFASGTQSGEQYF. CDR3 DNA: TGCGCCAGCAGCTTCGCATCCGGGACCCAGAGTGGCGAGCAGTACTTC. This chain connects TRBV5-1 to TRBJ2-7; perhaps D is TRBD1 or TRBD2 (5 bases each). Germline V gives CDR1 SGHRS, CDR2 YFSETQ. This CDR3 contains 16 residues. Trimming shortened V by 2 bases and J by 6 bases, and 21 bases separated the two germline ends.

The CDR3 reads CASSPDLARFSYEQYF. CDR3 coding DNA: TGTGCCAGCAGCCCCGACCTAGCCCGGTTTTCCTACGAGCAGTACTTC. The rearrangement links TRBV7-9 to TRBJ2-7, with D perhaps matching TRBD2 (5 bases). V lost 5 bases and J 1 base, leaving 18 bases between the germline ends. Germline V gene lookup returns CDR1 SEHNR and CDR2 FQNEAQ (reference sequence). CDR3 length: 16 amino acids.

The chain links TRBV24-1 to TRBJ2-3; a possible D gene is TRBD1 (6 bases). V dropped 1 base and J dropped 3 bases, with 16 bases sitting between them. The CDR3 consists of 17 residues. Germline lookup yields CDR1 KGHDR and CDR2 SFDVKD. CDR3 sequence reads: CATSDFPQGMGTDTQYF. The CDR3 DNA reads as TGTGCCACCAGTGATTTCCCACAGGGTATGGGAACAGATACGCAGTATTTT.

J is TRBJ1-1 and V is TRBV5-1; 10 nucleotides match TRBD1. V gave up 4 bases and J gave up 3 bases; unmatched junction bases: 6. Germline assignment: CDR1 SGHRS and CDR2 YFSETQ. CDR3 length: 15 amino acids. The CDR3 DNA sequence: TGCGCCAGCAGCACGTCTGGGACAGGGGACACTGAAGCTTTCTTT. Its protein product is CASSTSGTGDTEAFF.

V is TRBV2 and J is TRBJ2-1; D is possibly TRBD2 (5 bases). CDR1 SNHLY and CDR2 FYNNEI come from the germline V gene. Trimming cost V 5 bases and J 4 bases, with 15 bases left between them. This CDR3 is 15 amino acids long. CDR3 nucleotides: TGTGCCAGCAGTCAAATGGGAGCGGTATACAATGAGCAGTTCTTC. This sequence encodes CASSQMGAVYNEQFF.

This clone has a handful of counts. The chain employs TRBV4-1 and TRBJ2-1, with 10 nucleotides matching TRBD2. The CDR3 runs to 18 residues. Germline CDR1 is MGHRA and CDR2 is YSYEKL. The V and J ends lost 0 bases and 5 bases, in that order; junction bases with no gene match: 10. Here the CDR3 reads CASSQEAAPSGRNNEQFF. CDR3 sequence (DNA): TGCGCCAGCAGCCAAGAGGCTGCCCCTAGCGGGAGAAACAATGAGCAGTTCTTC.

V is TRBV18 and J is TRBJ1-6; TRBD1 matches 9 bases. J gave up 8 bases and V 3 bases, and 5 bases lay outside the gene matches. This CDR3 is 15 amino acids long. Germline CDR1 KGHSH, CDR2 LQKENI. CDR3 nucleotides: TGTGCCAGCTCACCTTTCGGGACAGGGTATTCACCCCTCCACTTT. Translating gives CASSPFGTGYSPLHF. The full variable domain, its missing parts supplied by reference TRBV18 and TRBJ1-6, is NAGVMQNPRHLVRRRGQEARLRCSPMKGHSHVYWYRQLPEEGLKFMVYLQKENIIDESGMPKERFSAEFPKEGPSILRIQQVVRGDSAAYFCASSPFGTGYSPLHFGNGTRLTVT.

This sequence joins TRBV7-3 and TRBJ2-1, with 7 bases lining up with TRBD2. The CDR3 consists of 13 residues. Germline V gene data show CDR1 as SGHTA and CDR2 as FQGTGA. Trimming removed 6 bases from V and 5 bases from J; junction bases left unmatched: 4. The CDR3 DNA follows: TGTGCCAGCAGTTGGACTAGGGACAATGAGCAGTTCTTC. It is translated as CASSWTRDNEQFF.

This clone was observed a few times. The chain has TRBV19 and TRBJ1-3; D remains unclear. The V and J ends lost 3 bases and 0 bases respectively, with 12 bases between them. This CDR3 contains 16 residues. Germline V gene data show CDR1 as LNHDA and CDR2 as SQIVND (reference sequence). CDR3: CASSITAQSSGNTIYF. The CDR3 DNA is TGTGCCAGTAGTATTACAGCTCAGAGCTCTGGAAACACCATATATTTT.

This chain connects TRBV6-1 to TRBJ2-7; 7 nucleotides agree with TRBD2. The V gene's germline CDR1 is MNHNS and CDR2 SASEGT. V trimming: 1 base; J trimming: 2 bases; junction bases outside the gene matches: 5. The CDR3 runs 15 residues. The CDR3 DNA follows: TGTGCCAGCAGTGAAGGGCTAGCGGACACCTACGAGCAGTACTTC. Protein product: CASSEGLADTYEQYF.

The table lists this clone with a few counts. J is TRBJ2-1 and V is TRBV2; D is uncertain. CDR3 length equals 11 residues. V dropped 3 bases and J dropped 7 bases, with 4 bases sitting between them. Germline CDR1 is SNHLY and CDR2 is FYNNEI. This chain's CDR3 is CASSDWNEQFF. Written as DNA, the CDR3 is TGTGCCAGCAGTGATTGGAATGAGCAGTTCTTC.

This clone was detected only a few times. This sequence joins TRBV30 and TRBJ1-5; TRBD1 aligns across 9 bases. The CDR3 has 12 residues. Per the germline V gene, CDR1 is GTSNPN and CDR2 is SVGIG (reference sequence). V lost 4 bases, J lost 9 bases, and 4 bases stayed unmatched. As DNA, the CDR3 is TGTGCCTGGAACAGGGGGCGGAGGCCCCAGCATTTT. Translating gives CAWNRGRRPQHF. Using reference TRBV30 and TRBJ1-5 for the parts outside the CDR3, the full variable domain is SQTIHQWPATLVQPVGSPLSLECTVEGTSNPNLYWYRQAAGRGLQLLFYSVGIGQISSEVPQNLSASRPQDRQFILSSKKLLLSDSGFYLCAWNRGRRPQHFGDGTRLSIL.

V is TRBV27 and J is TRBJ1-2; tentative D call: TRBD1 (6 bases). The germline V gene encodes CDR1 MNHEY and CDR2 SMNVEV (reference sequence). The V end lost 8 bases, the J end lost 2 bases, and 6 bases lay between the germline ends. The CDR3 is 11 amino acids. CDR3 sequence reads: CASGQNYGYTF. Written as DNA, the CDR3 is TGTGCCAGCGGACAGAACTATGGCTACACCTTC.

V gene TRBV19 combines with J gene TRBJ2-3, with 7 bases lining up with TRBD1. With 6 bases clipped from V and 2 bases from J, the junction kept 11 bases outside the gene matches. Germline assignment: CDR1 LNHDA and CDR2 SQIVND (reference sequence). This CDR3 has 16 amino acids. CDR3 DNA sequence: TGTGCCAGTAGAAGGGGTCGGGACAGACACACAGATACGCAGTATTTT. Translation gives CASRRGRDRHTDTQYF. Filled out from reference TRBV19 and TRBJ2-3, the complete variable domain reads DGGITQSPKYLFRKEGQNVTLSCEQNLNHDAMYWYRQDPGQGLRLIYYSQIVNDFQKGDIAEGYSVSREKKESFPLTVTSAQKNPTAFYLCASRRGRDRHTDTQYFGPGTRLTVL.

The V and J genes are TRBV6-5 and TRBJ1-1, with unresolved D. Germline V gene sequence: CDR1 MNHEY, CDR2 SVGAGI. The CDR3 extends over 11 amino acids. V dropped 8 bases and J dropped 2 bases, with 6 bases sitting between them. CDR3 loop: CASLSNTEAFF. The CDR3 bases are TGTGCCAGCCTTAGTAACACTGAAGCTTTCTTT.

CDR3 sequence: CASRGRYGTLPSGNTIYF. The CDR3 bases are TGTGCCAGCAGGGGGAGGTACGGGACTTTGCCCTCTGGAAACACCATATATTTT. V is TRBV2 and J is TRBJ1-3; D is perhaps TRBD1 (5 bases). With 6 bases removed from V and 0 bases from J, the gap between germline ends came to 21 bases. The CDR3 has 18 amino acids. CDR1 SNHLY and CDR2 FYNNEI come from the germline V gene.

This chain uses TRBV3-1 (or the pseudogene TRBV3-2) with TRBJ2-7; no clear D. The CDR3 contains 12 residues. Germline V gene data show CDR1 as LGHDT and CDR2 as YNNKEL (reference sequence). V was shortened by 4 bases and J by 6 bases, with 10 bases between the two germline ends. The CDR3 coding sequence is TGTGCCAGCAGCCGCCTAAACCGCGAGCAGTACTTC. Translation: CASSRLNREQYF.

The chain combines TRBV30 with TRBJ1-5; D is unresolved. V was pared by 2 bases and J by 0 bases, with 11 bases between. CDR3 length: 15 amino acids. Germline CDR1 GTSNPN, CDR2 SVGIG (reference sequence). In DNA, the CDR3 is TGTGCCTGGAGTTGCGACACTGATAGCAATCAGCCCCAGCATTTT. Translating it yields CAWSCDTDSNQPQHF.

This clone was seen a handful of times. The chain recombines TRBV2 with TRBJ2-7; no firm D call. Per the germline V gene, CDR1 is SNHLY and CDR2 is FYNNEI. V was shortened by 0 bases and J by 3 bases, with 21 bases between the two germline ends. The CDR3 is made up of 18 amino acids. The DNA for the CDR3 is TGTGCCAGCAGTGAAGCCCCATACAACGCGGATTCGTACTACGAGCAGTACTTC. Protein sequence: CASSEAPYNADSYYEQYF.

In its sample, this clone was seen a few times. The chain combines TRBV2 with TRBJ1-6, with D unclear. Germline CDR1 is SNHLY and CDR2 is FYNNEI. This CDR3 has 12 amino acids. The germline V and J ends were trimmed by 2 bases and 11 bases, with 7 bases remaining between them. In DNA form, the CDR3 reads TGTGCCAGCAGTGAATCCAGGCCACCCCTCCACTTT. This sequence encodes CASSESRPPLHF.

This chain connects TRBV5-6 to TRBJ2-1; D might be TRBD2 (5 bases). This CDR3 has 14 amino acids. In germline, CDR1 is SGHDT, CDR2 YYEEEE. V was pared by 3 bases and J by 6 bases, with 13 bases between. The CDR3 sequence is CASSSLDWGNEQFF. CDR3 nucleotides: TGTGCCAGCAGCTCCTTGGACTGGGGCAATGAGCAGTTCTTC.

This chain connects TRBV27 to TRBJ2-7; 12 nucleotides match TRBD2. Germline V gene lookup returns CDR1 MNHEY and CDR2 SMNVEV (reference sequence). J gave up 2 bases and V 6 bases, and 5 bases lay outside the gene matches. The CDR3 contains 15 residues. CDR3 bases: TGTGCCAGCAGCCTCGGACTAGCGGGGACCTACGAGCAGTACTTC. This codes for CASSLGLAGTYEQYF.

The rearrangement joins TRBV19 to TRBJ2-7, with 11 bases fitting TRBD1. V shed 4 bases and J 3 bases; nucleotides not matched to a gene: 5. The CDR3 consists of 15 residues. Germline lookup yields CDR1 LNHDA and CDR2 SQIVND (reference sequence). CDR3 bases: TGTGCCAGTAGTACTTACGGGACAGGGGGCTACGAGCAGTACTTC. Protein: CASSTYGTGGYEQYF.

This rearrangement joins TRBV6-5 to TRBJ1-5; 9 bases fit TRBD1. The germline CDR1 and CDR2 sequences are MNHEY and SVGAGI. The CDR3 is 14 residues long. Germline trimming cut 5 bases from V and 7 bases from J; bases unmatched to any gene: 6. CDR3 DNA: TGTGCCAGCAGTCCACAGGGGGCATCGCAGCCCCAGCATTTT. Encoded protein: CASSPQGASQPQHF.

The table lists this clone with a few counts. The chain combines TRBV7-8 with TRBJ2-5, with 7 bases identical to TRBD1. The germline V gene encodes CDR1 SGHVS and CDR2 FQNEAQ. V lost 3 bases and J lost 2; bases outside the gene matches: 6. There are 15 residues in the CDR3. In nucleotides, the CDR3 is TGTGCCAGCAGCTTGTACTGGGACAGACAAGAGACCCAGTACTTC. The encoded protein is CASSLYWDRQETQYF.